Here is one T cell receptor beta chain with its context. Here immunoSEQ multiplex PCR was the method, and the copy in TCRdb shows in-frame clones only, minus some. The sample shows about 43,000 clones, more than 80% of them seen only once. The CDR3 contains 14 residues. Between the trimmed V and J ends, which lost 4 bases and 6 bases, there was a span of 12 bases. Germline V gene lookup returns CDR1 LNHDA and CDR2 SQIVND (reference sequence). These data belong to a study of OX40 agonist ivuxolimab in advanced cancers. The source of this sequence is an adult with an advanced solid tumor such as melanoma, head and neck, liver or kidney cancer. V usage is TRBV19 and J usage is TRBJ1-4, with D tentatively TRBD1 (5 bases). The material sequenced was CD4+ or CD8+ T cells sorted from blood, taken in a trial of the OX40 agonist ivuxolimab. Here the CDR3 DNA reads TGTGCCAGTAGTACGGCAGAAGGGGATGAAAAACTGTTTTTT. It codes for CASSTAEGDEKLFF.